The rows below give T cell receptor beta chains drawn from one sample of a study of identical twins. TCRdb analysed the 5' RACE reads with MiXCR anew, one entry per CDR3 protein. The profile shows about 810,000 distinct CDR3 sequences, about 12% of them singletons. The sample was also reused in another study, on yellow fever vaccine responses in identical twins.

Sequencing was performed on PBMCs. The receptor source for this set is a woman aged 18-29 years in good health. Both conserved end residues are part of each CDR3. The order of the fields is J gene, V gene, D gene, clone size, CDR3 protein, CDR3 DNA. The D gene is left open where the match is weak. Expanded clones are given a class, and other clones once, few, many or no size at all.

>TRBJ1-6|TRBV10-3|NA|NA
CAISESVLANSPLHF
TGTGCCATCAGTGAGTCGGTGCTCGCTAATTCACCCCTCCACTTT
>TRBJ1-4|TRBV12-3/TRBV12-4|NA|NA
CASSFNRVGWEKLFF
TGTGCCAGCAGTTTCAACAGGGTGGGCTGGGAAAAACTGTTTTTT
>TRBJ2-1|TRBV29-1|TRBD2|NA
CSVAPSGTYNEQFF
TGCAGCGTTGCTCCTAGCGGGACTTACAATGAGCAGTTCTTC
>TRBJ1-1|TRBV12-3/TRBV12-4|TRBD1|few
CASNPRDRGSDTEAFF
TGTGCCAGCAACCCCCGGGACAGGGGGTCGGACACTGAAGCTTTCTTT
>TRBJ1-2|TRBV12-3/TRBV12-4|NA|NA
CATRVNEYGYTF
TGTGCCACCCGCGTCAACGAATATGGCTACACCTTC
>TRBJ2-2|TRBV6-1|NA|NA
CASSGALDTGELFF
TGTGCCAGCAGTGGGGCCCTAGACACCGGGGAGCTGTTTTTT
>TRBJ2-7|TRBV7-3|NA|NA
CASSLGQSPSEQYF
TGTGCCAGCAGCTTAGGGCAGAGTCCCTCGGAGCAGTACTTC
>TRBJ1-1|TRBV20-1|NA|NA
CSARDIGNTEAFF
TGCAGTGCTAGAGATATTGGGAACACTGAAGCTTTCTTT
>TRBJ2-3|TRBV20-1|TRBD2|few
CCASRGGLFSTDTQYF
TGCTGTGCTTCCCGCGGGGGGCTCTTTAGCACAGATACGCAGTATTTT
>TRBJ2-2|TRBV29-1|TRBD2|NA
CSVEPRTSGRRAGELFF
TGCAGCGTTGAACCCCGAACTAGCGGGAGGCGGGCCGGGGAGCTGTTTTTT
>TRBJ1-1|TRBV24-1|NA|few
CATTRGGNTEAFF
TGTGCCACCACCCGGGGCGGGAACACTGAAGCTTTCTTT
>TRBJ2-5|TRBV11-2|NA|many
CASSFNVQQETQYF
TGTGCCAGCAGCTTCAACGTACAGCAAGAGACCCAGTACTTC
>TRBJ1-1|TRBV7-9|NA|few
CASSLSSRARTEAFF
TGTGCCAGCAGCTTGTCGTCGAGGGCGAGGACTGAAGCTTTCTTT
>TRBJ2-1|TRBV10-3|TRBD1|NA
CAISEGTGNNEQFF
TGTGCCATCAGTGAGGGGACAGGGAACAATGAGCAGTTCTTC
>TRBJ2-7|TRBV7-2|NA|few
CASSSPFGTPYTYEQYF
TGTGCCAGCAGCTCTCCATTCGGGACACCATACACCTACGAGCAGTACTTC
>TRBJ2-1|TRBV3-1|NA|NA
CASSQGRLANEQFF
TGTGCCAGCAGCCAAGGGCGGCTAGCGAATGAGCAGTTCTTC
>TRBJ1-5|TRBV29-1|TRBD1|many
CSVAGGEINQPQHF
TGCAGCGTTGCAGGGGGGGAAATCAATCAGCCCCAGCATTTT
>TRBJ1-5|TRBV3-1|TRBD1|few
CACSQNPGQGAQPQHF
TGTGCCTGCAGCCAAAACCCGGGACAGGGGGCCCAGCCCCAGCATTTT
>TRBJ2-6|TRBV3-1|TRBD1|few
CASSQFGQGAGGANVLTF
TGTGCCAGCAGCCAATTCGGACAGGGGGCAGGGGGGGCCAACGTCCTGACTTTC
>TRBJ2-5|TRBV25-1|TRBD2|NA
CASTADGGKKTQYF
TGTGCCAGCACCGCCGACGGGGGGAAGAAGACCCAGTACTTC
>TRBJ2-1|TRBV24-1|NA|few
CATRGGQSYNEQFF
TGTGCCACCAGGGGCGGACAATCCTACAATGAGCAGTTCTTC
>TRBJ2-2|TRBV3-1|TRBD2|once
CACCQEVSGTKPGELFF
TGTGCCTGCTGCCAAGAGGTCAGCGGGACTAAGCCCGGGGAGCTGTTTTTT
>TRBJ1-4|TRBV5-5|NA|few
CASRAEGIEKLFF
TGTGCCAGCAGGGCTGAAGGGATTGAAAAACTGTTTTTT
>TRBJ2-7|TRBV6-1|TRBD2|NA
CASGPTSGGSYEQYF
TGTGCCAGCGGTCCTACTAGCGGGGGCTCCTACGAGCAGTACTTC
>TRBJ2-7|TRBV10-3|TRBD2|few
CANPEPSGGESVDEQYF
TGTGCCAACCCCGAGCCTAGCGGGGGCGAGAGCGTTGACGAGCAGTACTTC
>TRBJ1-6|TRBV7-9|NA|few
CASSLAAASSYNSPLHF
TGTGCCAGCAGCTTAGCGGCGGCGAGCTCCTATAATTCACCCCTCCACTTT
>TRBJ1-1|TRBV29-1|NA|few
CSAKTVYDTEAFF
TGCAGCGCCAAGACGGTGTACGACACTGAAGCTTTCTTT
>TRBJ1-2|TRBV3-1|TRBD1|NA
CASGTGGAHGYTF
TGTGCCAGCGGTACAGGGGGCGCGCATGGCTACACCTTC
>TRBJ1-1|TRBV6-4|NA|NA
CASSEGTAHEAFF
TGTGCCAGCAGTGAGGGGACGGCCCATGAAGCTTTCTTT
>TRBJ2-5|TRBV6-1|NA|NA
CASSERDSQETQYF
TGTGCCAGCAGTGAAAGGGACTCTCAAGAGACCCAGTACTTC
>TRBJ2-1|TRBV5-1|TRBD1|many
CASSLASRGTGPYNEQFF
TGCGCCAGCAGCTTGGCCTCACGAGGGACAGGGCCTTACAATGAGCAGTTCTTC
>TRBJ2-4|TRBV3-1|TRBD2|NA
CASSRLLAGKNIQYF
TGTGCCAGCAGCCGCTTACTAGCGGGCAAAAACATTCAGTACTTC
>TRBJ2-7|TRBV5-1|NA|few
CASSPVQGVYYEQYF
TGCGCCAGCAGCCCTGTACAGGGTGTCTACTACGAGCAGTACTTC
>TRBJ2-5|TRBV24-1|NA|many
CATSDETSRGETQYF
TGTGCCACCAGTGATGAGACTAGTCGCGGGGAGACCCAGTACTTC
>TRBJ2-3|TRBV2|NA|few
CASRGFTQYF
TGTGCCAGCAGGGGGTTTACGCAGTATTTT
>TRBJ2-3|TRBV5-1|NA|few
CASSFSGAVTDTQYF
TGCGCCAGCAGCTTTTCAGGGGCTGTTACAGATACGCAGTATTTT
>TRBJ2-5|TRBV5-6|TRBD1|NA
CASSLIGTGSPGETQYF
TGTGCCAGCAGCTTGATAGGGACAGGATCCCCCGGAGAGACCCAGTACTTC
>TRBJ2-3|TRBV9|NA|few
CASSRLRDTITDTQYF
TGTGCCAGCAGTCGTCTTCGGGACACCATCACAGATACGCAGTATTTT
>TRBJ2-6|TRBV9|NA|NA
CASSVGRDSGANVLTF
TGTGCCAGCAGCGTGGGCAGAGACTCTGGGGCCAACGTCCTGACTTTC
>TRBJ1-1|TRBV10-3|TRBD1|NA
CAISEAPGTVNTEAFF
TGTGCCATCAGTGAGGCGCCCGGGACAGTGAACACTGAAGCTTTCTTT
>TRBJ2-2|TRBV7-9|NA|NA
CASSLAQDSPNTGELFF
TGTGCCAGCAGCTTAGCGCAGGACAGCCCGAACACCGGGGAGCTGTTTTTT
>TRBJ2-7|TRBV20-1|TRBD2|NA
CSARLAGVNEQYF
TGCAGTGCTAGACTAGCGGGAGTAAACGAGCAGTACTTC
>TRBJ1-6|TRBV15|NA|few
CATSRDPRTGRSSYNSPLHF
TGTGCCACCAGCAGAGATCCACGGACTGGCAGAAGCTCCTATAATTCACCCCTCCACTTT
>TRBJ2-3|TRBV4-2|NA|NA
CASSQGPQGTDTQYF
TGTGCCAGCAGCCAAGGTCCCCAGGGCACAGATACGCAGTATTTT
>TRBJ2-6|TRBV15|NA|few
CATSATPSSGANVLTF
TGTGCCACCAGCGCAACGCCGAGCTCTGGGGCCAACGTCCTGACTTTC
>TRBJ2-1|TRBV20-1|NA|NA
CSAMGDSYNEQFF
TGCAGTGCTATGGGAGACAGTTACAATGAGCAGTTCTTC